This record concerns one T cell receptor beta chain sequence. CDR3 size: 8 residues. Germline V gives CDR1 SQVTM, CDR2 ANQGSEA. Researchers tagged individual cDNA molecules with unique molecular identifiers. Via MiXCR, TCRdb re-called the 5' RACE reads, giving one row per CDR3 protein. The table includes about 76,000 distinct CDR3 sequences, less than 20% detected once. The data were taken from a study of early T cells in non-severe SARS-CoV-2 infection. In the study overall: From unsorted whole blood, bulk RNA was sequenced, and the chains remained unpaired.

This sequence joins TRBV29-1 and TRBJ2-1; no firm D call. Sequencing was carried out using whole blood. This TCR was sampled from an adult who was a healthcare worker with PCR-confirmed SARS-CoV-2 infection or an uninfected control (not recorded which). CDR3 bases: TGCACGAGAAATGAGCAGTTCTTC. Its protein product is CTRNEQFF.